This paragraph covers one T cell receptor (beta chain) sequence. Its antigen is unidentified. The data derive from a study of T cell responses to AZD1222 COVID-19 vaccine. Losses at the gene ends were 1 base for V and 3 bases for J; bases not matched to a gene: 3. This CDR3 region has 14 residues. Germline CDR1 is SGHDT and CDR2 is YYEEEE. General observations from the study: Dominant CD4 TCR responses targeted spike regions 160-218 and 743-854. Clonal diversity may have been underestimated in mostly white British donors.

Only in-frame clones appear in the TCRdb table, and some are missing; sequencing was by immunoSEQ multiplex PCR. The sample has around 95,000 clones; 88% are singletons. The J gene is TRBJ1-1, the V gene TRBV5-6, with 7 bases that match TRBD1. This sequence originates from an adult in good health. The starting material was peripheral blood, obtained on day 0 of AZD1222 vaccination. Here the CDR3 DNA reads TGTGCCAGCAGCTTGACCAGGGGGGACACTGAAGCTTTCTTT. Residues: CASSLTRGDTEAFF.